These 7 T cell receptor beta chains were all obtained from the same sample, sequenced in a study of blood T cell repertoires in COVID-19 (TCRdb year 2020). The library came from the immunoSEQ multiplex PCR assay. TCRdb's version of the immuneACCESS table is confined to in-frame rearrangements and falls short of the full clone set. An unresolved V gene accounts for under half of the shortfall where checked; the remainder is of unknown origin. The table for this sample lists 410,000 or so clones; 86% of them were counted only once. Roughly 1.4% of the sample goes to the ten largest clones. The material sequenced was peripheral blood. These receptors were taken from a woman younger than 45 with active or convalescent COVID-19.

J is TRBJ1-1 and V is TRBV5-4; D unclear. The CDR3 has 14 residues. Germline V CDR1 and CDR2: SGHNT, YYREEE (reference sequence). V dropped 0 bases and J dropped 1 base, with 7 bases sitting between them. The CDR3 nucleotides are TGTGCCAGCAGCTTGGTGGCGGCGAACACTGAAGCTTTCTTT. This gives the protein CASSLVAANTEAFF.

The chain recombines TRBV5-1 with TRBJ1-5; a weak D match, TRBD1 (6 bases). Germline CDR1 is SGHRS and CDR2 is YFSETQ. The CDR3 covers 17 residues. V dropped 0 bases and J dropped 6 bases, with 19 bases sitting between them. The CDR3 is CASSLGDTFGVGQPQHF. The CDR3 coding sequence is TGCGCCAGCAGCTTGGGGGACACATTCGGGGTTGGTCAGCCCCAGCATTTT.

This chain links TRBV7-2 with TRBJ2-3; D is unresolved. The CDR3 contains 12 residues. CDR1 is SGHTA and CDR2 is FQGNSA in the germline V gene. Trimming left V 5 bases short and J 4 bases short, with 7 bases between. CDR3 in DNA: TGTGCCAGCAGCATAGACTCAGATACGCAGTATTTT. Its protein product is CASSIDSDTQYF.

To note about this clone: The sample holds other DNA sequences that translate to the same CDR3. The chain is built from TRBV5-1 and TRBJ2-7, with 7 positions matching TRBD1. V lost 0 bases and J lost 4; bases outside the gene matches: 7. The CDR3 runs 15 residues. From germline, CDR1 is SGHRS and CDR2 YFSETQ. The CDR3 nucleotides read TGCGCCAGCAGCTTGGTGGTAGGGGGCTCTTACGAGCAGTACTTC. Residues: CASSLVVGGSYEQYF.

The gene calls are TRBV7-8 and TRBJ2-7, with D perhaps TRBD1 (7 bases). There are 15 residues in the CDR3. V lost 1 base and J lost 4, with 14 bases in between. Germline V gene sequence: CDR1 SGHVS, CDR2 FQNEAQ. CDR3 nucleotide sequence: TGTGCCAGCAGCTTAGAGGGGGCGGGACCGTACGAGCAGTACTTC. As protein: CASSLEGAGPYEQYF.

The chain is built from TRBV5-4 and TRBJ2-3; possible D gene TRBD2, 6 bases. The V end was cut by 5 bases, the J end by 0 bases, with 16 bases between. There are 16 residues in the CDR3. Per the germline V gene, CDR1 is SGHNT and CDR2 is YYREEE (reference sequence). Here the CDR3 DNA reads TGTGCCAGCAGTCCCGGGACTCCTACTAGCACAGATACGCAGTATTTT. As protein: CASSPGTPTSTDTQYF.

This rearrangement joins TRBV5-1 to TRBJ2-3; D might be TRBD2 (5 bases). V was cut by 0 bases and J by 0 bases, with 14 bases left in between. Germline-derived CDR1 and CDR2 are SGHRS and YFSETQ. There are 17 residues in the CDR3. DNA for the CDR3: TGCGCCAGCAGCTTGGATTTCTATGAGGGAAGCACAGATACGCAGTATTTT. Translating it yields CASSLDFYEGSTDTQYF.